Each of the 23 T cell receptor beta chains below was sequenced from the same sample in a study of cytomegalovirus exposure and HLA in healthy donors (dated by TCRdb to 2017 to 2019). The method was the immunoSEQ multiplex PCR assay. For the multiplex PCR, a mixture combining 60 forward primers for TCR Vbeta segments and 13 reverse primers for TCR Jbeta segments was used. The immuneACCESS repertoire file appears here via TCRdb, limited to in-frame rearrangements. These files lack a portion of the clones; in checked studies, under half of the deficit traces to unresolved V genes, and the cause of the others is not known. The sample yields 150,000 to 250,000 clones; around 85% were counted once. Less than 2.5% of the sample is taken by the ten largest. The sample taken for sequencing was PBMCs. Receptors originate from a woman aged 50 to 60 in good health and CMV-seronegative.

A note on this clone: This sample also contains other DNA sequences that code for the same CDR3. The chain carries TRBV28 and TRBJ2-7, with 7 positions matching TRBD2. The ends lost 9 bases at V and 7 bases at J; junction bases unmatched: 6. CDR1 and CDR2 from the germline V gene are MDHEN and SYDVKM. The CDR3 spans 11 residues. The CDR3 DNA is TGTGCCAGTGGGAGGGCAAGAGAGCAGTACTTC. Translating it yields CASGRAREQYF. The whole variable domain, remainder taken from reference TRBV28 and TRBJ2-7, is DVKVTQSSRYLVKRTGEKVFLECVQDMDHENMFWYRQDPGLGLRLIYFSYDVKMKEKGDIPEGYSVSREKKERFSLILESASTNQTSMYLCASGRAREQYFGPGTRLTVT.

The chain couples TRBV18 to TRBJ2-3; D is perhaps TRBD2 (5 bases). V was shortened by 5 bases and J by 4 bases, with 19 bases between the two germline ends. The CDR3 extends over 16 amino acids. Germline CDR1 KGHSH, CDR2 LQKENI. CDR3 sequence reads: CASSSTGPSGADTQYF. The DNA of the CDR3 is TGTGCCAGCTCATCTACCGGGCCAAGCGGCGCAGATACGCAGTATTTT. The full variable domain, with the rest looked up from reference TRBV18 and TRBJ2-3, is NAGVMQNPRHLVRRRGQEARLRCSPMKGHSHVYWYRQLPEEGLKFMVYLQKENIIDESGMPKERFSAEFPKEGPSILRIQQVVRGDSAAYFCASSSTGPSGADTQYFGPGTRLTVL.

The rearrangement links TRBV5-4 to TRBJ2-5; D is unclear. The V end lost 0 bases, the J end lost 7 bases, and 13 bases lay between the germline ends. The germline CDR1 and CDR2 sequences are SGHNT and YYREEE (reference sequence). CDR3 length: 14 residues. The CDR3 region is CASSLDSLIGTQYF. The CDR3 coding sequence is TGTGCCAGCAGCTTGGACAGCCTAATAGGGACCCAGTACTTC.

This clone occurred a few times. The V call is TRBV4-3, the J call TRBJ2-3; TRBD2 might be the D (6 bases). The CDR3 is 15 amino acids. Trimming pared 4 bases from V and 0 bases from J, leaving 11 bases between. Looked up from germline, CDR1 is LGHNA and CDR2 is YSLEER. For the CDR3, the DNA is TGCGCCAGCAGCCGGGTAGCGGAGAGCACAGATACGCAGTATTTT. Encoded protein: CASSRVAESTDTQYF.

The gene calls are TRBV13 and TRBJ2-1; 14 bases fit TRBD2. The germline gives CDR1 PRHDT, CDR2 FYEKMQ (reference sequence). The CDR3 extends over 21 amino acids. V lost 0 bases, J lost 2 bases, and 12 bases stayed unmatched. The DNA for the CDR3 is TGTGCCAGCAGCTTAGGAGGGAGGCCGGGACTAGCGGGAGAAGCCTACAATGAGCAGTTCTTC. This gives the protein CASSLGGRPGLAGEAYNEQFF.

CDR3 DNA: TGTGCCAGCAGCTTAGCGCAATGGGGGGGAACGGAACGGAAGTACAATGAGCAGTTCTTC. It yields the protein CASSLAQWGGTERKYNEQFF. V usage is TRBV7-2 and J usage is TRBJ2-1, with 7 bases lining up with TRBD2. The germline gives CDR1 SGHTA, CDR2 FQGNSA. Unmatched junction bases numbered 18, after V lost 0 bases and J lost 4 bases. The CDR3 runs 20 residues.

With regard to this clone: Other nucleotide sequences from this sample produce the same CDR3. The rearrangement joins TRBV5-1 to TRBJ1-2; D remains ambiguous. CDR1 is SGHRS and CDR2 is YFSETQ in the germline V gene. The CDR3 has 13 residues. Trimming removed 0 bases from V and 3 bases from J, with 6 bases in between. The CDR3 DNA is TGCGCCAGCAGCTTGGACGGGGACTATGGCTACACCTTC. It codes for CASSLDGDYGYTF.

The CDR3 nucleotides read TGTGCCAGCAGCCCTACCGGACGGGACTCTGGAAACACCATATATTTT. Translating it yields CASSPTGRDSGNTIYF. The rearrangement links TRBV7-6 to TRBJ1-3, with D unclear. The V gene's germline CDR1 is SGHVS and CDR2 FNYEAQ. The CDR3 is 16 residues long. V gave up 5 bases and J gave up 0 bases, with 14 bases separating them.

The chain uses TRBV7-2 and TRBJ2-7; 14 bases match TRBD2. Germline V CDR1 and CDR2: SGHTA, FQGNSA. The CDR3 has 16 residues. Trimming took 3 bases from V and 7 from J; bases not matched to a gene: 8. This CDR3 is CASSLAGTSGRVEQYF. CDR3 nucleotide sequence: TGTGCCAGCAGCTTGGCCGGGACTAGCGGGAGAGTTGAGCAGTACTTC.

The CDR3 region is CSGRWGESWYF. DNA for the CDR3: TGCAGCGGCCGGTGGGGGGAGAGCTGGTACTTC. This chain connects TRBV29-1 to TRBJ2-5, with D possibly being TRBD2 (6 bases). V lost 7 bases and J 13 bases, leaving 19 bases between the germline ends. CDR1 SQVTM and CDR2 ANQGSEA come from the germline V gene. CDR3 size: 11 residues.

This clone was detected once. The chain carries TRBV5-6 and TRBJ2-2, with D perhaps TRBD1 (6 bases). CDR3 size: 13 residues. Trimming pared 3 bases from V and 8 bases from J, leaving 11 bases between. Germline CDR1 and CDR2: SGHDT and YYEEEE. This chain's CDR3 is CASSSLQGGELFF. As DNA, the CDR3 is TGTGCCAGCAGCTCCTTACAGGGTGGGGAGCTGTTTTTT.

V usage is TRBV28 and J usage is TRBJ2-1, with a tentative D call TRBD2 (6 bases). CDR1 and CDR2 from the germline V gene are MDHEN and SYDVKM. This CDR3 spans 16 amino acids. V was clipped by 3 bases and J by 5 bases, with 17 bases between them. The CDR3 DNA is TGTGCCAGCAGTTTTAGGGGACTGCGGATAAACAATGAGCAGTTCTTC. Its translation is CASSFRGLRINNEQFF.

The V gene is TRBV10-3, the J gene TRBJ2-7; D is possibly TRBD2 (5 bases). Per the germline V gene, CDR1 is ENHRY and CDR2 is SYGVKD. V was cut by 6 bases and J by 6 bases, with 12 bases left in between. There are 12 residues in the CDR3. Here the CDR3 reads CAIRRDRGEQYF. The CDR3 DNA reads TGTGCCATCAGGAGGGATCGGGGCGAGCAGTACTTC.

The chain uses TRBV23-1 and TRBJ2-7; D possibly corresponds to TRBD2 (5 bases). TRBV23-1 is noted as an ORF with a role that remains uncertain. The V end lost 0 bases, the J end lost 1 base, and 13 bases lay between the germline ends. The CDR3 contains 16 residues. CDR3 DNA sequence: TGCGCCAGCAGTCAATCGGACTTGGGGAGTTCCTACGAGCAGTACTTC. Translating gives CASSQSDLGSSYEQYF.

This chain's CDR3 is CASSPPPDRTNTEAFF. The CDR3 DNA reads as TGTGCCAGCAGCCCTCCCCCTGACAGGACTAACACTGAAGCTTTCTTT. V usage is TRBV9 and J usage is TRBJ1-1, with a possible D match to TRBD1 (6 bases). The V end lost 4 bases, the J end lost 2 bases, and 18 bases lay between the germline ends. Germline values: CDR1 SGDLS, CDR2 YYNGEE. This CDR3 region has 16 residues.

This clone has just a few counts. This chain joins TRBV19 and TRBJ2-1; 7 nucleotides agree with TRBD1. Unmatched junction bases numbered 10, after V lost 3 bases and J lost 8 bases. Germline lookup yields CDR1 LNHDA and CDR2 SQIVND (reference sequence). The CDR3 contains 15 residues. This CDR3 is CASSILTGNLHEQFF. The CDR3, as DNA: TGTGCCAGTAGTATCCTGACAGGGAATCTGCATGAGCAGTTCTTC.

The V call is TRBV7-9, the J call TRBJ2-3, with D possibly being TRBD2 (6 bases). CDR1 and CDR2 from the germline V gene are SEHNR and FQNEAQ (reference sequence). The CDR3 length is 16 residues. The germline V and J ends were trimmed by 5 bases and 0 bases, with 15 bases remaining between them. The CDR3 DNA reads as TGTGCCAGCAGCAACTCCCCCAGCGGGAGCACAGATACGCAGTATTTT. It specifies CASSNSPSGSTDTQYF.

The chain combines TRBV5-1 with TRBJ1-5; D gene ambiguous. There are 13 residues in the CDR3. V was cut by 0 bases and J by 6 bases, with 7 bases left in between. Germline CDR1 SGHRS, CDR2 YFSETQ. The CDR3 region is CASSLGAGQPQHF. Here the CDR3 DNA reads TGCGCCAGCAGCTTGGGGGCAGGTCAGCCCCAGCATTTT.

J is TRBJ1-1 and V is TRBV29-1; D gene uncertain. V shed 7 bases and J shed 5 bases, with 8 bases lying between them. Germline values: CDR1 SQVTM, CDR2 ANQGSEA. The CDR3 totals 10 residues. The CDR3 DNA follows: TGCAGCGCCGTATTTACTGAAGCTTTCTTT. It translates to CSAVFTEAFF.

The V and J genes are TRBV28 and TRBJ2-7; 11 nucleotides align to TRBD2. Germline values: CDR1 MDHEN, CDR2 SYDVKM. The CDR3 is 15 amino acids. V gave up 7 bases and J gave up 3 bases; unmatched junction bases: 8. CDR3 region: CASKMGLADLYEQYF. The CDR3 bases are TGTGCCAGCAAGATGGGACTAGCGGACCTCTACGAGCAGTACTTC.

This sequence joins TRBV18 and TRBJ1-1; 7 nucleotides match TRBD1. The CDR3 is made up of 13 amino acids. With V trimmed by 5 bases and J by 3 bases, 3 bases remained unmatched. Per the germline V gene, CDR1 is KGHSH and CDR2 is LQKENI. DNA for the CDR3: TGTGCCAGCTCATGGGGACAGCACACTGAAGCTTTCTTT. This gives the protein CASSWGQHTEAFF.

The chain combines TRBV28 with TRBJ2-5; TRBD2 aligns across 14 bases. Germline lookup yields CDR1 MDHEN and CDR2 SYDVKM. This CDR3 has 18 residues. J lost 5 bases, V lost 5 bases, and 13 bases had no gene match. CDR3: CASSPGTSGSHGRETQYF. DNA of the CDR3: TGTGCCAGCAGTCCCGGGACTAGCGGGAGTCATGGTAGGGAGACCCAGTACTTC. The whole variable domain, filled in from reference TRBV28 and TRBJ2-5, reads DVKVTQSSRYLVKRTGEKVFLECVQDMDHENMFWYRQDPGLGLRLIYFSYDVKMKEKGDIPEGYSVSREKKERFSLILESASTNQTSMYLCASSPGTSGSHGRETQYFGPGTRLLVL.

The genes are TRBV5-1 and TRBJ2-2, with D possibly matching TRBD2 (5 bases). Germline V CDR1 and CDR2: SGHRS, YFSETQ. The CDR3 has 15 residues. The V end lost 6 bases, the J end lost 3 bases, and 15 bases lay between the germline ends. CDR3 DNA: TGCGCCAGCACCGTCGAGGGTACTTACACCGGGGAGCTGTTTTTT. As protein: CASTVEGTYTGELFF. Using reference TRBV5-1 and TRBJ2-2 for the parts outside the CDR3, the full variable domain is KAGVTQTPRYLIKTRGQQVTLSCSPISGHRSVSWYQQTPGQGLQFLFEYFSETQRNKGNFPGRFSGRQFSNSRSEMNVSTLELGDSALYLCASTVEGTYTGELFFGEGSRLTVL.